The rows below give T cell receptor beta chains drawn from one sample of a study of CD8 T cells in Susac syndrome. MiXCR was run by TCRdb on the immunoSEQ multiplex PCR reads, yielding one entry per CDR3 protein. The sample has about 120,000 distinct CDR3 sequences, roughly 94% seen once. The source material was CD8+ T cells from PBMCs. The receptors shown here come from a human donor with Susac syndrome. Both conserved end residues are part of each CDR3. The D gene is left open where the match is weak. Clone sizes are given selectively: once, few, many, or a class where the clone is expanded.

V: TRBV29-1; D: TRBD1; J: TRBJ1-5; size: -; DNA: TGCAGCGTTGTCCAGGGGGACGGACCCCAGCATTTT; CDR3: CSVVQGDGPQHF
V: TRBV20-1; D: TRBD1; J: TRBJ1-2; size: -; DNA: TGCAGTGCTAGGGAGGACAGGGGGGACTATGGCTACACCTTC; CDR3: CSAREDRGDYGYTF
V: TRBV30; D: -; J: TRBJ1-6; size: few; DNA: TGTGCCTGGAGCCTGGGGGATTCACCCCTCCACTTT; CDR3: CAWSLGDSPLHF
V: TRBV7-9; D: -; J: TRBJ1-6; size: -; DNA: TGTGCCAGCAGCTTGTCAGCCAGGGACCTTCCAAAGGATTCACCCCTCCACTTT; CDR3: CASSLSARDLPKDSPLHF
V: TRBV20-1; D: TRBD1; J: TRBJ2-1; size: -; DNA: TGCAGTGCTAGAGATTCGGACAGGGGCTCGTGGTATGAGCAGTTCTTC; CDR3: CSARDSDRGSWYEQFF
V: TRBV13; D: -; J: TRBJ1-5; size: -; DNA: TGTGCCAGCAGCTCCCGGGTGGGTGGAAATCAGCCCCAGCATTTT; CDR3: CASSSRVGGNQPQHF
V: TRBV11-2; D: -; J: TRBJ2-5; size: -; DNA: TGTGCCAGCACCTCCCTCAAGGGGCGCGGGACCCAGTACTTC; CDR3: CASTSLKGRGTQYF
V: TRBV29-1; D: TRBD1; J: TRBJ2-1; size: -; DNA: TGCAGCGTTGATATCGGGACAGGGAATAATGAGCAGTTCTTC; CDR3: CSVDIGTGNNEQFF
V: TRBV9; D: TRBD1; J: TRBJ1-4; size: -; DNA: TGTGCCAGCAGCGAGGAGGGACAGGCTACAACTAATGAAAAACTGTTTTTT; CDR3: CASSEEGQATTNEKLFF
V: TRBV20-1; D: -; J: TRBJ1-1; size: -; DNA: TGCAGTGCTCGACCCCGGGAGTCGAACACTGAAGCTTTCTTT; CDR3: CSARPRESNTEAFF
V: TRBV15; D: -; J: TRBJ2-5; size: once; DNA: TGTGCCACCAGCACCCCACTAGAGAGGGTCCAAGAGACCCAGTACTTC; CDR3: CATSTPLERVQETQYF
V: TRBV9; D: -; J: TRBJ2-3; size: -; DNA: TGTGCCAGCAGCGCGGAGGGGGGAACTAGCACAGATACGCAGTATTTT; CDR3: CASSAEGGTSTDTQYF
V: TRBV4-1; D: -; J: TRBJ2-7; size: once; DNA: TGCGCCAGCAGCCAAGTCGGGGAATCCTACGAGCAGTACTTC; CDR3: CASSQVGESYEQYF
V: TRBV15; D: TRBD1; J: TRBJ1-1; size: -; DNA: TGTGCCACCAGCGGGACAGGGGGGTACACTGAAGCTTTCTTT; CDR3: CATSGTGGYTEAFF
V: TRBV6-5; D: -; J: TRBJ2-5; size: -; DNA: TGTGCCAGCAGTCGCCCGGATCACGGAGAGACCCAGTACTTC; CDR3: CASSRPDHGETQYF
V: TRBV4-3; D: -; J: TRBJ2-7; size: -; DNA: TGCGCCAGCAGCCAAGGTCTCCGGGACAAAAGGGTCTACGAGCAGTACTTC; CDR3: CASSQGLRDKRVYEQYF
V: TRBV7-9; D: -; J: TRBJ2-7; size: -; DNA: TGTGCCAGCAGCAAGGGACCTCAGAGCTACGAGCAGTACTTC; CDR3: CASSKGPQSYEQYF
V: TRBV6-1; D: TRBD1; J: TRBJ2-7; size: once; DNA: TGTGCCAGCAGTGAAGCAGCGGACAGGGCCTACGAGCAGTACTTC; CDR3: CASSEAADRAYEQYF
V: TRBV4-1; D: TRBD1; J: TRBJ1-2; size: -; DNA: TGCGCCAGCAGCCCATCGACAGGGACTTATGGCTACACCTTC; CDR3: CASSPSTGTYGYTF
V: TRBV15; D: -; J: TRBJ2-5; size: -; DNA: TGTGCCACCAGTAGGGAAAGGGGAGAGACCCAGTACTTC; CDR3: CATSRERGETQYF
V: TRBV11-2; D: TRBD1; J: TRBJ1-4; size: -; DNA: TGTGCCAGCAGCCGACAGGGCGGGGATGAAAAACTGTTTTTT; CDR3: CASSRQGGDEKLFF
V: TRBV12-3/TRBV12-4; D: -; J: TRBJ1-1; size: -; DNA: TGTGCCAGCAGTTTGGGGCCGTCCACTGAAGCTTTCTTT; CDR3: CASSLGPSTEAFF
V: TRBV13; D: -; J: TRBJ1-2; size: -; DNA: TGTGCCAGCAGCTCCGAGTGGGGGGGCATCGATGGCTACACCTTC; CDR3: CASSSEWGGIDGYTF
V: TRBV7-9; D: -; J: TRBJ1-2; size: once; DNA: TGTGCCAGCAGCTTATATCCGGATTACTATGGCTACACCTTC; CDR3: CASSLYPDYYGYTF
V: TRBV5-1; D: -; J: TRBJ1-1; size: few; DNA: TGTGCCAGCAGTTTAACGGGGGGGACTGAAGCTTTCTTT; CDR3: CASSLTGGTEAFF
V: TRBV29-1; D: -; J: TRBJ1-1; size: -; DNA: TGCAGCGTTGAAACCCGCGGTCGGCGAACTGAAGTTTTCTTT; CDR3: CSVETRGRRTEVFF
V: TRBV12-3/TRBV12-4; D: -; J: TRBJ1-2; size: -; DNA: TGTGCCAGCAGTTTTGGGGCAGCTAACTATGGCTACACCTTC; CDR3: CASSFGAANYGYTF
V: TRBV12-3/TRBV12-4; D: TRBD2; J: TRBJ2-1; size: -; DNA: TGTGCCAGCAGTCCAGGGGGACTAGCGGGGGGGGATGAGCAGTTCTTC; CDR3: CASSPGGLAGGDEQFF
V: TRBV11-2; D: -; J: TRBJ2-5; size: -; DNA: TGTGCCAGCCTCGGGGGAGGCGAGACCCAGTACTTC; CDR3: CASLGGGETQYF
V: TRBV5-1; D: -; J: TRBJ2-1; size: -; DNA: TGCGCCAGCAGCTTGACCGGTGAGCAGTTCTTC; CDR3: CASSLTGEQFF
V: TRBV12-3/TRBV12-4; D: TRBD1; J: TRBJ1-2; size: -; DNA: TGTGCCAGCAGTTTAGCCTTGACAGGGTATGGCTACACCTTC; CDR3: CASSLALTGYGYTF
V: TRBV3-1; D: -; J: TRBJ2-1; size: -; DNA: TGTGCCAGCAGCCAACCCACAAGGCTAACCTACAATGAGCAGTTCTTC; CDR3: CASSQPTRLTYNEQFF
V: TRBV4-3; D: TRBD2; J: TRBJ2-7; size: once; DNA: TGCGCCAGCAGCCAAGAGACTAGCGGGGGGTACGAGCAGTACTTC; CDR3: CASSQETSGGYEQYF
V: TRBV20-1; D: -; J: TRBJ1-5; size: -; DNA: TGCAGTGCTAGAGATGCAATAACAGGAAGGGAGGTACGACATTTT; CDR3: CSARDAITGREVRHF
V: TRBV4-1; D: -; J: TRBJ2-2; size: -; DNA: TGCGCCAGCAGCCAATTGGGGGGGGCGGGCACCGGGGAGCTGTTTTTT; CDR3: CASSQLGGAGTGELFF
V: TRBV6-1; D: -; J: TRBJ1-2; size: -; DNA: TGTGCCAGCAGTAAAACAGAGATCTATGGCTACACCTTC; CDR3: CASSKTEIYGYTF
V: TRBV12-5; D: -; J: TRBJ2-5; size: -; DNA: TGTGCTAGTGGTTTGGTACCCCCCCCGGGGCAGGGCAGTGAGACCCAGTACTTC; CDR3: CASGLVPPPGQGSETQYF
V: TRBV7-8; D: TRBD1; J: TRBJ2-7; size: -; DNA: TGTGCCAGCAGCTCCCGGGACAGGCGAAGCTACGAGCAGTACTTC; CDR3: CASSSRDRRSYEQYF
V: TRBV29-1; D: -; J: TRBJ2-7; size: -; DNA: TGCAGCGTTGAAGGATCGGGGGAAGACTCCTACGAGCAGTACTTC; CDR3: CSVEGSGEDSYEQYF
V: TRBV12-3/TRBV12-4; D: -; J: TRBJ2-1; size: -; DNA: TGTGCCAGCAGCCCCGGGGTCGCGAATGAGCAGTTCTTC; CDR3: CASSPGVANEQFF
V: TRBV12-3/TRBV12-4; D: -; J: TRBJ2-7; size: -; DNA: TGTGCCAGCTCGTCACCTCCAAGGTCCTACGAGCAGTACTTC; CDR3: CASSSPPRSYEQYF
V: TRBV4-2; D: TRBD1; J: TRBJ2-7; size: -; DNA: TGTGCCAGCAGCCAAGAGGGACAGGGGACCTACGAGCAGTACTTC; CDR3: CASSQEGQGTYEQYF